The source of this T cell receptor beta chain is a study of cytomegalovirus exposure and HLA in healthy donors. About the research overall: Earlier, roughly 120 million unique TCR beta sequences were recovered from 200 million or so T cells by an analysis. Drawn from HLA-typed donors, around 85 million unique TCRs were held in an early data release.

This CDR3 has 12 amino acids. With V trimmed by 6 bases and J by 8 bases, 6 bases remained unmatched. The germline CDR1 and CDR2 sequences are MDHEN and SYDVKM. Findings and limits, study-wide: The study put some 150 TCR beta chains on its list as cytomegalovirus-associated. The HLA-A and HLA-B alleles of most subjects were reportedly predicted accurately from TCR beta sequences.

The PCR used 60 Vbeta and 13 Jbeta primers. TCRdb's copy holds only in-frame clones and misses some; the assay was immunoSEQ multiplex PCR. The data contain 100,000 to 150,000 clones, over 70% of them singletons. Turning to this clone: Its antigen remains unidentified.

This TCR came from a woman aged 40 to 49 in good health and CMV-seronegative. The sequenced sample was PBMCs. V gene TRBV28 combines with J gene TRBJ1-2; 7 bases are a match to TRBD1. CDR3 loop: CASRTGLGGYTF. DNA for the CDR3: TGTGCCAGCAGGACAGGGTTGGGAGGCTACACCTTC.